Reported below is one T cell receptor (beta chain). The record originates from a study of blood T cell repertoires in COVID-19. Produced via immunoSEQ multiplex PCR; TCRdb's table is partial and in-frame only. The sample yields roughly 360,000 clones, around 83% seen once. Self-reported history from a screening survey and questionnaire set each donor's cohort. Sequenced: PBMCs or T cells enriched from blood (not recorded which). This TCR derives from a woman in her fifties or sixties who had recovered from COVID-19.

This chain's CDR3 is CASNLGGSRNYNEQFF. The CDR3, as DNA: TGTGCCAGCAACCTGGGAGGCTCCCGGAATTACAATGAGCAGTTCTTC. V usage is TRBV9 and J usage is TRBJ2-1, with a possible D match to TRBD2 (6 bases). CDR3 length: 16 amino acids. The V gene's germline CDR1 is SGDLS and CDR2 YYNGEE. Trimming took 6 bases from V and 4 from J, leaving 20 bases between them.